This TCR beta chain was found in a study of OX40 agonist ivuxolimab in advanced cancers. Across the whole study: Intravenous ivuxolimab was administered to patients every 2 weeks at 0.01 to 10 mg/kg. Previous treatment with anti-PD-1, anti-PD-L1 or anti-CTLA-4 therapy was allowed; about 40% had received some. Study-level results: At 0.1 to 3.0 mg/kg, CD4+ and CD8+ blood T cells expanded clonally by week 6.

V shed 3 bases and J shed 4 bases, with 12 bases lying between them. Per germline, CDR1 MNHEY and CDR2 SMNVEV (reference sequence). This CDR3 spans 14 amino acids. On this clone: Its antigen remains unknown.

The data were produced by immunoSEQ multiplex PCR, yet TCRdb's version contains in-frame clones alone and is incomplete. The profile shows 68,000 or so clones, 80% to 85% of them singletons. Sequenced here: CD4+ or CD8+ T cells sorted from blood, sampled in a trial of the OX40 agonist ivuxolimab. The V gene is TRBV27, the J gene TRBJ2-5; D perhaps matches TRBD1 (6 bases). The sequence was collected from an adult with an advanced solid tumor such as melanoma, head and neck, liver or kidney cancer. CDR3 DNA: TGTGCCAGCAGTTTGGGCAGGGGTGGAGAGACCCAGTACTTC. Protein sequence: CASSLGRGGETQYF.